This T cell receptor (beta chain) was obtained from a study of T cell repertoires in cytomegalovirus infection (dated by TCRdb to 2018 to 2020). Notes on the research overall: The peptide stimulations were aimed at well-studied HLA-B-restricted epitopes as well as recently identified HLA-C-restricted CMV epitopes, whose presentation resists viral immunomodulation. Because public TCR beta signatures pointed to carriage of CMV infection together with the matching HLA type, the HLA type of each donor mattered for the analysis. General findings and caveats noted by the study authors: The ex vivo response was dominated by HLA-C-restricted CMV-specific TCR beta clonotypes, and the single most frequent clonotype in two of eight donors was supplied by these HLA-C-restricted clonotypes. In both this cohort and an independent cohort of under 450 donors, the cumulative frequency of public TCR beta family members distinguished carriers of CMV infection plus the relevant HLA type.

The sequencing machine was an Illumina HiSeq 1500. Starting from the raw public reads, TCRdb applied fastp trimming at Q25, assembled clones with MiXCR and retained in-frame beta chains. Rows merge per CDR3 protein into single entries with the most common DNA and genes. The sample has 700,000 to 850,000 distinct CDR3 sequences on record, 30% to 35% of them singletons. The ten largest account for around 12% of the sample. The treatment or condition label, read with the paper, signifies: in vitro stimulation with specific CMV peptide epitopes to enrich CMV-specific T cells. V and J are trimmed by 5 bases and 0 bases, and the gene matches miss 6 bases of the junction. From the cysteine through the phenylalanine, the CDR3 covers 16 amino acids. The only DNA kept is the CDR3, 48 bases in frame from the first base. This clonotype was observed a few times. Its antigen remains undetermined. Base-call qualities are not available, and no considerably larger clone is one nucleotide away.

The chain links TRBV12-3 or TRBV12-4 with TRBJ2-1; 8 junctional bases match TRBD1. Specimen: cultured CD8+ T cells from PBMCs, collected from culture after CMV antigen stimulation. The TCR comes from a human donor in good health (CMV status not recorded). Some clones in this sample may be carry-over from other donors' samples. The sequenced DNA is TGTGCCAGCAGTCGAGGACAGGGAGGCTCCTACAATGAGCAGTTCTTC. Its product reads: CASSRGQGGSYNEQFF.